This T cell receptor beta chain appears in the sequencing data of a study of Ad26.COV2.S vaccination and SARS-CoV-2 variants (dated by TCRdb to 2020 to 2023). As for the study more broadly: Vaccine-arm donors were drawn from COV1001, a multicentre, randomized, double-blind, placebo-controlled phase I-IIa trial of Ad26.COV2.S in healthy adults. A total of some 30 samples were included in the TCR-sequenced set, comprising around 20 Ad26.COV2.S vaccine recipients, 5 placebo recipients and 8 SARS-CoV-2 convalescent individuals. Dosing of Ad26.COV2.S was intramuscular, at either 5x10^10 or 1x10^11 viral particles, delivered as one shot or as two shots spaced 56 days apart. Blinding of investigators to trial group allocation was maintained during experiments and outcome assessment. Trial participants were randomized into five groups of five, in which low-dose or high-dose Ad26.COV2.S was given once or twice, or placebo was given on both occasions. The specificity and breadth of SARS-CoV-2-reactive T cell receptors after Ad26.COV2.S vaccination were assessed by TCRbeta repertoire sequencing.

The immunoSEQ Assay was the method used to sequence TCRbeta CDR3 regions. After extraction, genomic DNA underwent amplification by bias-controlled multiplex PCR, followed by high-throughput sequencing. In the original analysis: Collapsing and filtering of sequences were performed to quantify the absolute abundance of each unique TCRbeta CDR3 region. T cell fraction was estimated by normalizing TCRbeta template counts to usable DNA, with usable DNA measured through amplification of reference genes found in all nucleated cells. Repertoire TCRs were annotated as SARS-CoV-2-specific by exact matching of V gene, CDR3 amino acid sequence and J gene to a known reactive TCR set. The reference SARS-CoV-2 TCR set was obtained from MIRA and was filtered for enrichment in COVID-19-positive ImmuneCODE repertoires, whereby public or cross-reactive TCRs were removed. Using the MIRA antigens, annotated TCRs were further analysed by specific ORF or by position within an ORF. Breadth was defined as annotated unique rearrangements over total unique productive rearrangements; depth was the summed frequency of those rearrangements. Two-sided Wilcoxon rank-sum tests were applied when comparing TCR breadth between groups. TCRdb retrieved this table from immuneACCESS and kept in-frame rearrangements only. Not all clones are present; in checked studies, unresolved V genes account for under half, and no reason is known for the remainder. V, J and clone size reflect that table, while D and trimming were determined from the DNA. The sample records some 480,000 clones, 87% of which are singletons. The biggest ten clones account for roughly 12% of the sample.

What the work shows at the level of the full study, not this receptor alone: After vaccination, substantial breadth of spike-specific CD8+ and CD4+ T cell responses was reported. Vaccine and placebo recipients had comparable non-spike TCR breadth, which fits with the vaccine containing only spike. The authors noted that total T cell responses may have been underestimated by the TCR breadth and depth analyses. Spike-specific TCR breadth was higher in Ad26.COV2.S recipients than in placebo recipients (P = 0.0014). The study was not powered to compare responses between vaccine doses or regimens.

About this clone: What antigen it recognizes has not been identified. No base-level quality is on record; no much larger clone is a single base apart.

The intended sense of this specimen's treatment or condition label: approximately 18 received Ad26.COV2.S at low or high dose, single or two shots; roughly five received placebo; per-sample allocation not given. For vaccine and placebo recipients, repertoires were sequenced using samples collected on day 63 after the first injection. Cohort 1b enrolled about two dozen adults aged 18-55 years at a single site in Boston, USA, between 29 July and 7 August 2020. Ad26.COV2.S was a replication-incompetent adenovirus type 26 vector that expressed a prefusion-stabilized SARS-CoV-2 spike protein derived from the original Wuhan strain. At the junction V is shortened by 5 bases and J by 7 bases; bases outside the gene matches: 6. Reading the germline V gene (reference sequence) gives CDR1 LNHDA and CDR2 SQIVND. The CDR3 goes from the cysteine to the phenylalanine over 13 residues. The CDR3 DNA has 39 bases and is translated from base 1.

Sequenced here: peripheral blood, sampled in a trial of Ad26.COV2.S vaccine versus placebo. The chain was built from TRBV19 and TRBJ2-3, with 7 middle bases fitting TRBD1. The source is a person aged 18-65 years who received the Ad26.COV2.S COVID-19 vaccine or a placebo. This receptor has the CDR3 CASSFLRGNTQYF. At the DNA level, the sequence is TGTGCCAGTAGTTTCCTCAGGGGGAATACGCAGTATTTT.